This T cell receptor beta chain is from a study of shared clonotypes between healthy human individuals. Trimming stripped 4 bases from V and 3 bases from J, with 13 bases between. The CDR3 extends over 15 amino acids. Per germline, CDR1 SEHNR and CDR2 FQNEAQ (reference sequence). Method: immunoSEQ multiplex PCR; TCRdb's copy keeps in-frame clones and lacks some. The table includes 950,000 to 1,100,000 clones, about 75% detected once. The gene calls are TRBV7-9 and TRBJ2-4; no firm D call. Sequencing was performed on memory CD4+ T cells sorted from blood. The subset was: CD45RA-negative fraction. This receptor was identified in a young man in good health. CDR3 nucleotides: TGTGCCAGCAGCTCGACCGAGTTAATCAAAAACATTCAGTACTTC. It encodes CASSSTELIKNIQYF.